The 21 T cell receptor beta chains presented below share a single source sample, sequenced in a study of tumor and adjacent non-tumor tissue in lung cancer. The library came from three nested PCR rounds adapted from ARM-PCR protocols. TCRdb redid the calling of the multiplex PCR reads with MiXCR, one entry per CDR3 protein. The top ten hold 10% to 15% of the sample, which has roughly 81,000 distinct CDR3 sequences, approximately 71% seen once. This sample's RNA came from whole unsorted tissue. Sequenced sample: lung tumor tissue. The receptors were gathered from a woman aged 70-85 years with non-small cell lung cancer.

This clonotype was counted ten times or more. The J gene is TRBJ1-6, the V gene TRBV5-4, with 7 bases that match TRBD1. CDR1 and CDR2 (germline): SGHNT, YYREEE (reference sequence). V gave up 0 bases and J gave up 4 bases; unmatched junction bases: 7. This CDR3 has 17 residues. The DNA for the CDR3 is TGTGCCAGCAGCTTGGATGGCAGGGGGAAGTATAATTCACCCCTCCACTTT. Encoded protein: CASSLDGRGKYNSPLHF.

This clonotype has just one count. One end of the junction varies from germline; a read error may be responsible. The CDR3 sequence is CANSQWNRAYEQYF. The CDR3 region has the DNA TGTGCCAACAGCCAGTGGAACAGGGCCTACGAGCAGTACTTC. The J gene is TRBJ2-7, the V gene TRBV14, with a possible D match to TRBD1 (6 bases). Per the germline V gene, CDR1 is SGHDN and CDR2 is FVKESK. The CDR3 length is 14 residues.

V usage is TRBV12-3 or TRBV12-4 and J usage is TRBJ1-1; D call uncertain. Trimming removed 2 bases at V and 10 bases at J, with 17 bases between. CDR3 length equals 14 residues. DNA of the CDR3: TGTGCCAGCAGTTTATGGCATAGCCCCTGCCGAGCTTTCTTT. Amino acid sequence: CASSLWHSPCRAFF.

The chain carries TRBV11-2 and TRBJ2-3; D gene unclear. This CDR3 is built from 11 residues. The V and J ends lost 4 bases and 5 bases respectively, with 4 bases between them. Germline V gene sequence: CDR1 SGHAT, CDR2 FQNNGV. As DNA, the CDR3 is TGTGCCAGCAGCTCAGGAGATACGCAGTATTTT. This translates into CASSSGDTQYF.

Concerning this clonotype: This clone may be a read error of a much larger clone one base away. The V call is TRBV24-1, the J call TRBJ2-6; D tentatively fits TRBD1 or TRBD2 (5 bases each). Germline lookup yields CDR1 KGHDR and CDR2 SFDVKD. The CDR3 has 16 amino acids. The CDR3 loop reads CATSGDGVSGVNVLTF. The DNA for the CDR3 is TGTGCCACCAGTGGGGACGGCGTCTCTGGGGTCAACGTCCTGACTTTC.

The chain uses TRBV4-1 and TRBJ2-7; 14 nucleotides line up with TRBD2. The CDR3 consists of 18 residues. Trimming removed 6 bases from V and 3 bases from J; junction bases left unmatched: 13. CDR1 and CDR2 (germline): MGHRA, YSYEKL. In DNA form, the CDR3 reads TGCGCCAGCAGTAAAGAGACTAGCGGGAGGGCCGTCGTCTACGAGCAGTACTTC. This encodes CASSKETSGRAVVYEQYF.

This chain uses TRBV4-1 with TRBJ2-7; no definite D call. CDR3 size: 16 residues. Trimming pared 0 bases from V and 3 bases from J, leaving 15 bases between. CDR1 and CDR2 from the germline V gene are MGHRA and YSYEKL. CDR3 protein: CASSQDACNLVYEQYF. DNA for the CDR3: TGCGCCAGCAGCCAAGATGCTTGCAACCTAGTCTACGAGCAGTACTTC.

As concerns this clonotype: The junction departs from germline at one end; a sequencing error may be responsible. The rearrangement links TRBV4-2 to TRBJ2-1, with TRBD2 as a possible D gene (5 bases). Germline V gene sequence: CDR1 LGHNA, CDR2 YNFKEQ. This CDR3 is built from 16 residues. Here the CDR3 DNA reads TGCGCCAGCAGCCAAGAGTTATCTAGAGGGTATAATGAGCAGTTCTTC. It encodes CASSQELSRGYNEQFF.

About this clonotype: One end of the junction varies from germline; a read error may be responsible. The chain is built from TRBV4-2 and TRBJ2-7; 7 bases are shared with TRBD2. The CDR3 sequence is 22 residues long. Germline-derived CDR1 and CDR2 are LGHNA and YNFKEQ. As DNA, the CDR3 is TGTGACAGCAGCCAAGTCTTCATCAGATTAACAGCGGGATTACCGAGCTCCTACGAGCAGTACTTC. Its protein product is CDSSQVFIRLTAGLPSSYEQYF.

Remarks on this clonotype: A much larger clone lies a single base off, so this may be a read error. V and J are TRBV28 and TRBJ1-2; 10 nucleotides match TRBD1. J gave up 8 bases and V 7 bases, and 7 bases lay outside the gene matches. This CDR3 comprises 13 residues. Germline V CDR1 and CDR2: MDHEN, SYDVKM. CDR3 sequence: CASIRTTGGGYTF. As DNA, the CDR3 is TGTGCCAGCATCCGAACGACAGGGGGCGGCTACACCTTC.

Of note for this clonotype: Germline and junction disagree at one end, which may indicate a read error. The V and J genes are TRBV11-2 and TRBJ1-1, with D maybe TRBD1 (5 bases). This CDR3 has 16 residues. Per germline, CDR1 SGHAT and CDR2 FQNNGV. CDR3 coding DNA: TGTGCCAACAGCTCACACGCATTGGGGCAACAACGGGAAGCTTTCTTT. It translates to CANSSHALGQQREAFF. The full variable domain, with the rest looked up from reference TRBV11-2 and TRBJ1-1, is EAGVAQSPRYKIIEKRQSVAFWCNPISGHATLYWYQQILGQGPKLLIQFQNNGVVDDSQLPKDRFSAERLKGVDSTLKIQPAKLEDSAVYLCANSSHALGQQREAFFGQGTRLTVV.

Of note for this clonotype: The CDR3 does not close with the conserved phenylalanine or tryptophan, likely indicating a read error. The chain recombines TRBV28 with TRBJ1-1; D call uncertain. Germline V gene sequence: CDR1 MDHEN, CDR2 SYDVKM. V was clipped by 10 bases and J by 7 bases, with 10 bases between them. The CDR3 is made up of 10 amino acids. As DNA, the CDR3 is TGTGCCACTTATGGTGATGAAGCTTTCTAT. Translated: CATYGDEAFY.

This clonotype is medium-sized in the sample. J is TRBJ2-2 and V is TRBV4-2; D perhaps matches TRBD1 (6 bases). Trimming took 5 bases from V and 2 from J, leaving 24 bases between them. The CDR3 is made up of 19 amino acids. Looked up from germline, CDR1 is LGHNA and CDR2 is YNFKEQ. The CDR3 protein is CASSTRTEGLAANTGELFF. The CDR3 nucleotides read TGTGCCAGCAGCACTCGGACAGAGGGCCTAGCAGCAAACACCGGGGAGCTGTTTTTT.

In its sample, this clonotype was seen once. This clone may be a read error of a much larger clone one base away. The chain uses TRBV28 and TRBJ2-1; D unresolved. Germline loops: CDR1 MDHEN, CDR2 SYDVKM. The CDR3 has 13 amino acids. CDR3 DNA: TGTGCCAGCAGGACGAATGGATACAATGAGCAGTTGTTC. Translating gives CASRTNGYNEQLF. Looking up the rest from reference TRBV28 and TRBJ2-1 gives the full variable domain: DVKVTQSSRYLVKRTGEKVFLECVQDMDHENMFWYRQDPGLGLRLIYFSYDVKMKEKGDIPEGYSVSREKKERFSLILESASTNQTSMYLCASRTNGYNEQLFGPGTRLTVL.

As for this clonotype: An end of the junction differs from the germline gene, which may be a read error. The chain has TRBV5-4 and TRBJ2-7, with unresolved D. CDR3 size: 14 residues. CDR1 and CDR2 from the germline V gene are SGHNT and YYREEE (reference sequence). The CDR3 coding sequence is TGTGCCAGCAGCTTGGGGTCTCCCGCCTACGAGCAGTATTTC. Translating gives CASSLGSPAYEQYF.

About this clonotype: At one of its ends the junction is not consistent with the germline gene, which may arise from a read error. The V call is TRBV5-1, the J call TRBJ2-7; 9 bases match TRBD1. The CDR3 runs 14 residues. CDR1 and CDR2 from the germline V gene are SGHRS and YFSETQ. For the CDR3, the DNA is TGCGCCAGCAGCGATCTACAGGGGGCGGGCGAGCGGTACTTC. It specifies CASSDLQGAGERYF.

A word on this clonotype: Given the absence of the conserved phenylalanine or tryptophan at the CDR3 end, a read error is likely. Written as DNA, the CDR3 is TGCAGCGTTGATAACTCCTACAATGAGCAGTTCATC. Translated: CSVDNSYNEQFI. The chain combines TRBV29-1 with TRBJ2-1; D is ambiguous. The CDR3 spans 12 residues. V shed 3 bases and J shed 0 bases, with 3 bases lying between them. In germline, CDR1 is SQVTM, CDR2 ANQGSEA.

V gene TRBV29-1 combines with J gene TRBJ2-7; unclear D gene. Germline CDR1 reads SQVTM; CDR2 reads ANQGSEA. V dropped 3 bases and J dropped 5 bases, with 23 bases sitting between them. The CDR3 contains 16 residues. The CDR3 sequence is CSVDNAPEQWSHEQYF. In DNA, the CDR3 is TGCAGCGTTGACAACGCCCCGGAACAGTGGTCTCACGAGCAGTACTTC.

Remarks on this clonotype: One end of the junction varies from germline; a read error may be responsible. The V and J genes are TRBV29-1 and TRBJ1-4; TRBD1 is a possible D gene (5 bases). This CDR3 spans 14 amino acids. CDR1 is SQVTM, CDR2 ANQGSEA, per germline. The CDR3 protein is CGVGHGGTSEKLFF. The DNA for the CDR3 is TGCGGCGTCGGACACGGGGGGACTAGTGAAAAACTGTTTTTT.

In this sample, this clonotype turned up a few times. Just one base apart from a much larger clone, this may be a read error. The chain has TRBV12-5 and TRBJ2-1; 7 bases fit TRBD2. Per the germline V gene, CDR1 is LGHNT and CDR2 is FRNRAP. The trim removed 2 bases at V and 8 bases at J, leaving 9 bases unmatched. This CDR3 is 15 amino acids long. The CDR3 loop is CASGLFVGGPDEQFF. CDR3 sequence (DNA): TGTGCTAGTGGTTTGTTTGTGGGAGGGCCCGATGAGCAGTTCTTC.

As to this clonotype: One end of the junction is discordant with germline, which a read error may explain. The genes are TRBV11-2 and TRBJ2-7, with 8 nucleotides matching TRBD1. Germline CDR1 reads SGHAT; CDR2 reads FQNNGV. The CDR3 extends over 17 amino acids. CDR3 in amino acids: CASSLTDQGADWYEQNF. CDR3 in DNA: TGTGCCAGCAGCTTGACCGATCAGGGGGCGGATTGGTACGAGCAGAACTTC.